Listed below are T cell receptor beta chains from one sample, sequenced in a study of shared clonotypes between healthy human individuals. Here immunoSEQ multiplex PCR was the method, and the copy in TCRdb shows in-frame clones only, minus some. The table shows millions of clones, with over 85% occurring only once. The sequenced sample was naive CD4+ T cells sorted from blood. These receptors all stem from a man aged 18 to 30 in good health. Each CDR3 is given with its conserved first and last residue. Each record gives: clone size, D gene, J gene, V gene, CDR3 protein, CDR3 DNA. D genes are given only for firm matches. Some rows have no size entry. The others give once, few or many, or a class for an expanded clone.

abundance: NA
d_gene: NA
j_gene: TRBJ1-1
v_gene: TRBV30
CDR3aa: CAWNRVGGTEAFF
CDR3nt: TGTGCCTGGAACAGGGTCGGGGGCACTGAAGCTTTCTTT

abundance: NA
d_gene: NA
j_gene: TRBJ2-7
v_gene: TRBV7-9
CDR3aa: CASSQKTGYEQYF
CDR3nt: TGTGCCAGCAGCCAAAAGACGGGCTACGAGCAGTACTTC

abundance: NA
d_gene: NA
j_gene: TRBJ2-3
v_gene: TRBV10-1
CDR3aa: CASSESLGSTDTQYF
CDR3nt: TGCGCCAGCAGTGAGTCGTTAGGGAGCACAGATACGCAGTATTTT

abundance: few
d_gene: NA
j_gene: TRBJ1-6
v_gene: TRBV2
CDR3aa: CASSEFVLMGSPLHF
CDR3nt: TGTGCCAGCAGTGAATTCGTGCTTATGGGTTCACCCCTCCACTTT

abundance: once
d_gene: NA
j_gene: TRBJ2-3
v_gene: TRBV4-1
CDR3aa: CASSQASATSPSDTQYF
CDR3nt: TGCGCCAGCAGCCAAGCTTCTGCGACTAGTCCCTCAGATACGCAGTATTTT

abundance: NA
d_gene: TRBD2
j_gene: TRBJ2-2
v_gene: TRBV11-2
CDR3aa: CASIKVRGLAAGELFF
CDR3nt: TGTGCCAGCATTAAAGTGCGGGGACTAGCGGCCGGGGAGCTGTTTTTT

abundance: once
d_gene: TRBD1
j_gene: TRBJ2-5
v_gene: TRBV6-1
CDR3aa: CASSPGQGSSETQYF
CDR3nt: TGTGCCAGCAGTCCGGGACAGGGGAGTAGCGAGACCCAGTACTTC

abundance: once
d_gene: TRBD2
j_gene: TRBJ2-3
v_gene: TRBV5-4
CDR3aa: CASSLGLAGAVDTQYF
CDR3nt: TGTGCCAGCAGCCTAGGACTAGCGGGGGCGGTAGATACGCAGTATTTT

abundance: NA
d_gene: NA
j_gene: TRBJ1-3
v_gene: TRBV7-2
CDR3aa: CASSFPGNTIYF
CDR3nt: TGTGCCAGCAGCTTTCCTGGAAACACCATATATTTT

abundance: NA
d_gene: NA
j_gene: TRBJ2-7
v_gene: TRBV11-2
CDR3aa: CASSLRGGTPTEQYF
CDR3nt: TGTGCCAGCAGTCTCAGGGGAGGGACACCTACGGAGCAGTACTTC

abundance: NA
d_gene: NA
j_gene: TRBJ1-5
v_gene: TRBV6-5
CDR3aa: CASSPGGGQSRAQHF
CDR3nt: TGTGCCAGCAGCCCCGGGGGGGGTCAGTCTAGGGCCCAGCATTTT

abundance: NA
d_gene: NA
j_gene: TRBJ2-1
v_gene: TRBV30
CDR3aa: CAWSVDIYNEQFF
CDR3nt: TGTGCCTGGAGTGTCGACATTTACAATGAGCAGTTCTTC

abundance: NA
d_gene: TRBD1
j_gene: TRBJ1-3
v_gene: TRBV9
CDR3aa: CASSGTGVPGNTIYF
CDR3nt: TGTGCCAGCAGCGGGACAGGAGTCCCTGGAAACACCATATATTTT

abundance: NA
d_gene: TRBD2
j_gene: TRBJ2-5
v_gene: TRBV10-3
CDR3aa: CAISESGLAEETQYF
CDR3nt: TGTGCCATCAGTGAGTCGGGGCTAGCGGAAGAGACCCAGTACTTC

abundance: NA
d_gene: NA
j_gene: TRBJ2-1
v_gene: TRBV5-4
CDR3aa: CASSPRSQILNEQFF
CDR3nt: TGTGCCAGCAGCCCACGGTCCCAGATACTCAATGAGCAGTTCTTC

abundance: NA
d_gene: NA
j_gene: TRBJ2-5
v_gene: TRBV18
CDR3aa: CASSPFPREETQYF
CDR3nt: TGTGCCAGCTCACCGTTCCCCCGGGAAGAGACCCAGTACTTC

abundance: NA
d_gene: TRBD2
j_gene: TRBJ2-7
v_gene: TRBV4-3
CDR3aa: CASSQDFTSGRYEQYF
CDR3nt: TGCGCCAGCAGCCAAGATTTTACTAGCGGGAGGTACGAGCAGTACTTC

abundance: NA
d_gene: NA
j_gene: TRBJ1-1
v_gene: TRBV10-3
CDR3aa: CAISDHQRTEMNTEAFF
CDR3nt: TGTGCCATCAGTGATCACCAGAGGACAGAGATGAACACTGAAGCTTTCTTT

abundance: NA
d_gene: TRBD1
j_gene: TRBJ1-6
v_gene: TRBV2
CDR3aa: CASSGTENSPLHF
CDR3nt: TGTGCCAGCAGCGGGACAGAAAATTCACCCCTCCACTTT

abundance: NA
d_gene: TRBD2
j_gene: TRBJ2-5
v_gene: TRBV5-1
CDR3aa: CASSLWASGGSETQYF
CDR3nt: TGCGCCAGCAGCTTGTGGGCTAGCGGGGGATCGGAGACCCAGTACTTC

abundance: NA
d_gene: NA
j_gene: TRBJ2-5
v_gene: TRBV4-1
CDR3aa: CASSQAAAPWTQYF
CDR3nt: TGCGCCAGCAGCCAAGCGGCAGCTCCTTGGACCCAGTACTTC

abundance: NA
d_gene: TRBD1
j_gene: TRBJ2-7
v_gene: TRBV19
CDR3aa: CASTQTGSPYEQYF
CDR3nt: TGTGCCAGTACCCAGACAGGGAGCCCCTACGAGCAGTACTTC

abundance: NA
d_gene: NA
j_gene: TRBJ1-1
v_gene: TRBV28
CDR3aa: CASSSPGSPSGNTEAFF
CDR3nt: TGTGCCAGCAGTTCCCCGGGTTCTCCTAGCGGGAACACTGAAGCTTTCTTT

abundance: NA
d_gene: NA
j_gene: TRBJ2-5
v_gene: TRBV2
CDR3aa: CASSDRGVGETQYF
CDR3nt: TGTGCCAGCAGTGACCGGGGAGTTGGAGAGACCCAGTACTTC

abundance: few
d_gene: NA
j_gene: TRBJ1-1
v_gene: TRBV14
CDR3aa: CASSPGLNTEAFF
CDR3nt: TGTGCCAGCAGCCCAGGACTCAACACTGAAGCTTTCTTT

abundance: NA
d_gene: NA
j_gene: TRBJ1-5
v_gene: TRBV2
CDR3aa: CASSRQGKGRRQPQHF
CDR3nt: TGTGCCAGCAGTCGTCAGGGAAAGGGGCGACGTCAGCCCCAGCATTTT

abundance: NA
d_gene: TRBD1
j_gene: TRBJ1-1
v_gene: TRBV6-5
CDR3aa: CASTETGVYKTFF
CDR3nt: TGTGCCAGCACAGAGACAGGGGTCTACAAGACTTTCTTT

abundance: NA
d_gene: NA
j_gene: TRBJ2-3
v_gene: TRBV7-8
CDR3aa: CASSTRAGSTDTQYF
CDR3nt: TGTGCCAGCTCCACCAGGGCAGGGAGCACAGATACGCAGTATTTT

abundance: NA
d_gene: NA
j_gene: TRBJ2-3
v_gene: TRBV10-1
CDR3aa: CASSVLPDSSDTQYF
CDR3nt: TGCGCCAGCAGTGTTCTCCCGGACTCGTCAGATACGCAGTATTTT

abundance: NA
d_gene: TRBD1
j_gene: TRBJ2-1
v_gene: TRBV7-8
CDR3aa: CASSLAGTGAYNEQFF
CDR3nt: TGTGCCAGCAGCTTAGCTGGGACAGGGGCCTACAATGAGCAGTTCTTC

abundance: NA
d_gene: NA
j_gene: TRBJ1-4
v_gene: TRBV18
CDR3aa: CASSPLRGGNEKLFF
CDR3nt: TGTGCCAGCTCACCACTCCGGGGGGGAAATGAAAAACTGTTTTTT

abundance: NA
d_gene: NA
j_gene: TRBJ2-2
v_gene: TRBV4-1
CDR3aa: CASSQEVGANTGELFF
CDR3nt: TGCGCCAGCAGCCAAGAGGTAGGCGCGAACACCGGGGAGCTGTTTTTT

abundance: NA
d_gene: TRBD2
j_gene: TRBJ2-7
v_gene: TRBV6-5
CDR3aa: CASRGLAGTYEQYF
CDR3nt: TGTGCCAGCAGGGGACTAGCGGGGACCTACGAGCAGTACTTC

abundance: few
d_gene: NA
j_gene: TRBJ1-1
v_gene: TRBV5-4
CDR3aa: CASSPGEPNTEAFF
CDR3nt: TGTGCCAGCAGCCCGGGGGAACCGAACACTGAAGCTTTCTTT

abundance: few
d_gene: NA
j_gene: TRBJ1-4
v_gene: TRBV18
CDR3aa: CASSLGLQSEKLFF
CDR3nt: TGTGCCAGCTCACTGGGACTCCAAAGTGAAAAACTGTTTTTT

abundance: NA
d_gene: NA
j_gene: TRBJ2-5
v_gene: TRBV5-1
CDR3aa: CASSLSGGETQYF
CDR3nt: TGCGCCAGCAGCTTGAGTGGGGGTGAGACCCAGTACTTC

abundance: NA
d_gene: TRBD2
j_gene: TRBJ2-1
v_gene: TRBV5-8
CDR3aa: CASSSVGRSYNEQFF
CDR3nt: TGTGCCAGCAGCTCGGTCGGGAGGTCCTACAATGAGCAGTTCTTC

abundance: NA
d_gene: TRBD2
j_gene: TRBJ2-1
v_gene: TRBV4-3
CDR3aa: CASSQEIGGRGNEQFF
CDR3nt: TGCGCCAGCAGCCAAGAGATAGGCGGGAGAGGCAATGAGCAGTTCTTC

abundance: NA
d_gene: NA
j_gene: TRBJ2-1
v_gene: TRBV5-1
CDR3aa: CASSWSGTNEQFF
CDR3nt: TGCGCCAGCAGCTGGTCAGGTACGAATGAGCAGTTCTTC

abundance: NA
d_gene: NA
j_gene: TRBJ2-3
v_gene: TRBV7-2
CDR3aa: CASSGRGGDTQYF
CDR3nt: TGTGCCAGCAGCGGGAGAGGGGGAGATACGCAGTATTTT

abundance: NA
d_gene: TRBD2
j_gene: TRBJ2-7
v_gene: TRBV10-3
CDR3aa: CAISPLAGGNSYEQYF
CDR3nt: TGTGCCATCAGCCCACTAGCGGGAGGGAACTCCTACGAGCAGTACTTC

abundance: NA
d_gene: NA
j_gene: TRBJ1-2
v_gene: TRBV6-1
CDR3aa: CASSEVPGGGYGYTF
CDR3nt: TGTGCCAGCAGTGAAGTGCCGGGGGGGGGCTATGGCTACACCTTC

abundance: NA
d_gene: TRBD2
j_gene: TRBJ2-1
v_gene: TRBV30
CDR3aa: CAWSVRSGGHNEQFF
CDR3nt: TGTGCCTGGAGTGTACGCAGCGGGGGCCACAATGAGCAGTTCTTC

abundance: once
d_gene: NA
j_gene: TRBJ1-6
v_gene: TRBV14
CDR3aa: CASSQQGGAYSPLHF
CDR3nt: TGTGCCAGCAGCCAACAAGGGGGGGCCTATTCACCCCTCCACTTT

abundance: NA
d_gene: NA
j_gene: TRBJ1-2
v_gene: TRBV5-6
CDR3aa: CASSLRTAPGGYTF
CDR3nt: TGTGCCAGCAGCTTGCGGACAGCCCCTGGGGGCTACACCTTC

abundance: once
d_gene: TRBD1
j_gene: TRBJ1-1
v_gene: TRBV10-3
CDR3aa: CAISESRGAGGYTEAFF
CDR3nt: TGTGCCATCAGTGAGTCAAGGGGCGCAGGGGGATACACTGAAGCTTTCTTT

abundance: NA
d_gene: NA
j_gene: TRBJ2-1
v_gene: TRBV18
CDR3aa: CASSPAGGYNEQFF
CDR3nt: TGTGCCAGCTCACCTGCAGGAGGTTACAATGAGCAGTTCTTC

abundance: NA
d_gene: NA
j_gene: TRBJ2-2
v_gene: TRBV25-1
CDR3aa: CASSVGVGTGELFF
CDR3nt: TGTGCCAGCAGTGTAGGGGTGGGCACCGGGGAGCTGTTTTTT

abundance: NA
d_gene: NA
j_gene: TRBJ2-7
v_gene: TRBV6-5
CDR3aa: CASSYWGRSSYEQYF
CDR3nt: TGTGCCAGCAGTTACTGGGGACGGAGCTCCTACGAGCAGTACTTC

abundance: NA
d_gene: TRBD1
j_gene: TRBJ1-1
v_gene: TRBV18
CDR3aa: CASSPGTENTEAFF
CDR3nt: TGTGCCAGCTCACCTGGGACAGAGAACACTGAAGCTTTCTTT

abundance: NA
d_gene: NA
j_gene: TRBJ2-6
v_gene: TRBV5-1
CDR3aa: CASSLGPGANVLTF
CDR3nt: TGCGCCAGCAGTCTGGGCCCTGGGGCCAACGTCCTGACTTTC

abundance: NA
d_gene: NA
j_gene: TRBJ1-5
v_gene: TRBV2
CDR3aa: CASSAGAGRNQPQHF
CDR3nt: TGTGCCAGCAGTGCCGGCGCAGGGCGCAATCAGCCCCAGCATTTT

abundance: NA
d_gene: NA
j_gene: TRBJ2-5
v_gene: TRBV6-1
CDR3aa: CASNREMREGGTQYF
CDR3nt: TGTGCCAGCAATAGAGAAATGAGGGAGGGGGGGACCCAGTACTTC

abundance: NA
d_gene: NA
j_gene: TRBJ2-3
v_gene: TRBV4-1
CDR3aa: CASSQGRGSDPIDTQYF
CDR3nt: TGCGCCAGCAGCCAAGGGAGGGGGAGTGATCCAATAGATACGCAGTATTTT

abundance: once
d_gene: TRBD1
j_gene: TRBJ2-3
v_gene: TRBV2
CDR3aa: CASSEQQGNTDTQYF
CDR3nt: TGTGCCAGCAGTGAACAACAGGGGAACACAGATACGCAGTATTTT

abundance: NA
d_gene: TRBD1
j_gene: TRBJ2-7
v_gene: TRBV10-3
CDR3aa: CAIMPGQGPNEQYF
CDR3nt: TGTGCCATCATGCCGGGACAGGGCCCCAACGAGCAGTACTTC